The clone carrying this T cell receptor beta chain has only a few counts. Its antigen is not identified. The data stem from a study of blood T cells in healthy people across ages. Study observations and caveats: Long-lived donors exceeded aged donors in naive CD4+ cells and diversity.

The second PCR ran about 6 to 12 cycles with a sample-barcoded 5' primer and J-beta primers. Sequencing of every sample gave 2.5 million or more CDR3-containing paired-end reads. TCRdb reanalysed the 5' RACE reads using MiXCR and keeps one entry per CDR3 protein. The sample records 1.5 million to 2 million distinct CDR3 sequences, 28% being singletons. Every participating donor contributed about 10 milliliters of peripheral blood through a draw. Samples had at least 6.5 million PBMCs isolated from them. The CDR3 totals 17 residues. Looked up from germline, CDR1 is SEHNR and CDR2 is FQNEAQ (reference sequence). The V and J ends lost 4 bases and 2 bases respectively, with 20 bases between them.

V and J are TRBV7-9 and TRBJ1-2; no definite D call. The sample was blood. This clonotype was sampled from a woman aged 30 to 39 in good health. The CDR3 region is CASSSSVLALGNYGYTF. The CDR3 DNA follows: TGTGCCAGCAGCTCCTCCGTACTAGCGTTAGGGAACTATGGCTACACCTTC.